This T cell receptor beta chain was obtained from a study of identical twins. This clonotype occurred a few times. The CDR3 covers 15 residues. The germline V and J ends were trimmed by 0 bases and 2 bases, with 11 bases remaining between them. Germline V lookup: CDR1 LGHDT, CDR2 YNNKEL (reference sequence). From the 5' RACE reads, TCRdb called clonotypes with MiXCR, one entry per CDR3 protein. The sample contains 690,000 or so distinct CDR3 sequences, 8.6% of which appear only once. The sample was also reused in another study, on yellow fever vaccine responses in identical twins.

The chain is built from TRBV3-1 and TRBJ2-7; D is ambiguous. What was sequenced was PBMCs. This TCR was sampled from a woman aged 18-29 years in good health. The CDR3 spells CASSQEVRGPYEQYF. DNA for the CDR3: TGTGCCAGCAGCCAAGAGGTCCGCGGACCCTACGAGCAGTACTTC.